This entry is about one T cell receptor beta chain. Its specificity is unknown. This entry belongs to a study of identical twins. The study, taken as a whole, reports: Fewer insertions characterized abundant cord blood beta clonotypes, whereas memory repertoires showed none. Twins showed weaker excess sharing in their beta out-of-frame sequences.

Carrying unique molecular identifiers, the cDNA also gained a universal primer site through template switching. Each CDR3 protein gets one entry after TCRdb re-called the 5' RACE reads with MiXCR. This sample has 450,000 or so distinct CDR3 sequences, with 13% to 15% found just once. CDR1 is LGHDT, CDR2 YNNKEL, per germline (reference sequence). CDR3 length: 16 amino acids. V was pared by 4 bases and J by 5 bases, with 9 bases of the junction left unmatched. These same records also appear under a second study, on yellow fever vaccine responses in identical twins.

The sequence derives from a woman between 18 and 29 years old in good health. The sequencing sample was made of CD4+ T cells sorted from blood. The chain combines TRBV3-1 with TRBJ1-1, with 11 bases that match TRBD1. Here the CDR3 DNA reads TGTGCCAGCAGCCGGACAGGGGGCCGTGTTAAGACTGAAGCTTTCTTT. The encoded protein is CASSRTGGRVKTEAFF.